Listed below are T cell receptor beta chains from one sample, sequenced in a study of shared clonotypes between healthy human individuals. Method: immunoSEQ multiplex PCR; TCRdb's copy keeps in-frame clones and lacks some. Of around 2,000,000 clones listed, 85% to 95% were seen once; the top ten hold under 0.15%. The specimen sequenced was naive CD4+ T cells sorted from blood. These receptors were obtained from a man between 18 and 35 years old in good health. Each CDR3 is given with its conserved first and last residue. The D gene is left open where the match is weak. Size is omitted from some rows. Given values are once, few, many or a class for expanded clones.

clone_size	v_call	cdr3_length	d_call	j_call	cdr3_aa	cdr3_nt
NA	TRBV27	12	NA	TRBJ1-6	CASSFYNSPLHF	TGTGCCAGCAGTTTCTATAATTCACCCCTCCACTTT
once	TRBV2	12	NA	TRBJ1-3	CASSEAGNTIYF	TGTGCCAGCAGTGAAGCTGGAAACACCATATATTTT
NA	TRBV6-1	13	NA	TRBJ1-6	CASSAWNNSPLHF	TGTGCCAGCAGTGCCTGGAATAATTCACCCCTCCACTTT
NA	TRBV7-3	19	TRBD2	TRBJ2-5	CASSLLPLVAGGYQETQYF	TGTGCCAGCAGCTTACTTCCGTTGGTAGCGGGGGGTTACCAAGAGACCCAGTACTTC
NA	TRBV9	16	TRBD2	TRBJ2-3	CASSTTPTSGRDTQYF	TGTGCCAGCAGCACTACTCCGACTAGCGGGAGGGATACGCAGTATTTT
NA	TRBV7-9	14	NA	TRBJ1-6	CASSVNQGESPLHF	TGTGCCAGCAGCGTCAACCAGGGAGAGTCACCCCTCCACTTT
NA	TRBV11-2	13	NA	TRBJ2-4	CASSPRTQNIQYF	TGTGCCAGCAGCCCCCGGACACAAAACATTCAGTACTTC
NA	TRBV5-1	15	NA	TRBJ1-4	CASSSIPDRVEKLFF	TGCGCCAGCAGCTCGATCCCGGACCGAGTTGAAAAACTGTTTTTT
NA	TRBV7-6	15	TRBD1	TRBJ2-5	CASSLMRQGQETQYF	TGTGCCAGCAGCTTAATGCGACAGGGACAAGAGACCCAGTACTTC
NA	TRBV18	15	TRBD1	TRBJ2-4	CASSTGTGNKNIQYF	TGTGCCAGCTCGACCGGGACAGGGAACAAAAACATTCAGTACTTC
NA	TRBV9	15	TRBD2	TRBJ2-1	CASSTRLAGTDEQFF	TGTGCCAGCAGCACTAGACTAGCGGGAACCGATGAGCAGTTCTTC
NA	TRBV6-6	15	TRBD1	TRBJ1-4	CASSYRDRAGEKLFF	TGTGCCAGCAGTTATCGCGACAGGGCGGGGGAAAAACTGTTTTTT
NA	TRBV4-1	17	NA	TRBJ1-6	CASSQDRDSSYNSPLHF	TGCGCCAGCAGCCAAGATCGGGATAGCTCCTATAATTCACCCCTCCACTTT
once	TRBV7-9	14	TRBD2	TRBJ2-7	CASSREGGAYEQYF	TGTGCCAGCAGCCGGGAGGGGGGAGCCTACGAGCAGTACTTC
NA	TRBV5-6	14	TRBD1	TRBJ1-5	CASSLWGQGKPQHF	TGTGCCAGCAGCTTGTGGGGACAGGGGAAGCCCCAGCATTTT
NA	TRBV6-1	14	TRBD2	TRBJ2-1	CASRNSGGLGEQFF	TGTGCCAGCAGGAACTCGGGAGGGTTAGGTGAGCAGTTCTTC
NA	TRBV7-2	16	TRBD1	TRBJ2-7	CASSTTIRTGFHEQYF	TGTGCCAGCAGCACCACCATCCGGACAGGATTCCACGAGCAGTACTTC
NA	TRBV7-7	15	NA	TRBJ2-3	CASSLQPGSTDTQYF	TGTGCTAGCAGCTTACAACCTGGGTCCACAGATACGCAGTATTTT
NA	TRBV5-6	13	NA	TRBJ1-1	CASSNTVYTEAFF	TGTGCCAGCAGCAATACAGTTTACACTGAAGCTTTCTTT
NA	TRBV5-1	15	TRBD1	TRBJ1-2	CASSLWTGGGYGYTF	TGCGCCAGCAGCTTGTGGACAGGGGGAGGCTATGGCTACACCTTC
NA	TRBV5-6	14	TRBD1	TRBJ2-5	CASSETQGAETQYF	TGTGCCAGCAGCGAAACACAGGGGGCAGAGACCCAGTACTTC
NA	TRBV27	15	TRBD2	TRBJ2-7	CASRKLAGGLHEQYF	TGTGCCAGCAGGAAACTAGCGGGAGGGCTTCACGAGCAGTACTTC
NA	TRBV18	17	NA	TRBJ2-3	CASSPLESGVSADTQYF	TGTGCCAGCTCTCCTCTAGAAAGCGGCGTGAGCGCAGATACGCAGTATTTT
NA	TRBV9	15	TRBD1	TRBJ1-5	CASNSGTGKNQPQHF	TGTGCCAGCAATTCCGGGACAGGCAAAAATCAGCCCCAGCATTTT
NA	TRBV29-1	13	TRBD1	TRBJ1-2	CSGSRTGSNGYTF	TGCAGCGGGAGCCGGACAGGGAGTAATGGCTACACCTTC
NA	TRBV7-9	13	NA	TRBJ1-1	CASSLDRRTEAFF	TGTGCCAGCAGCTTAGACAGGCGCACTGAAGCTTTCTTT
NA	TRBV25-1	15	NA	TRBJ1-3	CASSRTSVSGNTIYF	TGTGCCAGCAGCCGTACATCGGTCTCTGGAAACACCATATATTTT
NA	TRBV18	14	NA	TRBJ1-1	CASSPQGGGTEAFF	TGTGCCAGCTCACCACAGGGGGGAGGTACTGAAGCTTTCTTT
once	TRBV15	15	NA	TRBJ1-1	CATSRLPQGNTEAFF	TGTGCCACCAGCAGGCTACCACAGGGGAACACTGAAGCTTTCTTT
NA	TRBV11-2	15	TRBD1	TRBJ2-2	CASSSTGLDAGELFF	TGTGCCAGCAGCTCGACAGGGTTAGATGCCGGGGAGCTGTTTTTT
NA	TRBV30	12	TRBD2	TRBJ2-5	CAFSGSSETQYF	TGTGCCTTTAGCGGGAGTTCAGAGACCCAGTACTTC
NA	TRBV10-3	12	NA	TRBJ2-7	CAIGQSSYEQYF	TGTGCCATCGGGCAGAGCTCCTACGAGCAGTACTTC
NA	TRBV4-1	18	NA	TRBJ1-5	CASSSRDPALYSNQPQHF	TGCGCCAGCAGTTCAAGGGACCCCGCTTTATATAGCAATCAGCCCCAGCATTTT
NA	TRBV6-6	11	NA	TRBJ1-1	CASNRDAEAFF	TGTGCCAGCAACAGAGATGCGGAAGCTTTCTTT
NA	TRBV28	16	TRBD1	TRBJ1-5	CASSSRAGGINQPQHF	TGTGCCAGCAGTTCCCGGGCAGGGGGGATCAATCAGCCCCAGCATTTT
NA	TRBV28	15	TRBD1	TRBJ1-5	CASSAQGAGNQPQHF	TGTGCCAGCAGCGCACAGGGGGCTGGCAATCAGCCCCAGCATTTT
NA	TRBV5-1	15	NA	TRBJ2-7	CASSSQTLGNYEQYF	TGCGCCAGCAGCTCGCAGACGCTGGGGAACTACGAGCAGTACTTC
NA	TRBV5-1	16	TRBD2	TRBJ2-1	CASSLGTRTSVNEQFF	TGCGCCAGCAGCTTGGGGACGCGGACTAGCGTCAATGAGCAGTTCTTC
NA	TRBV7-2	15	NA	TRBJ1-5	CASSLGGVWNQPQHF	TGTGCCAGCAGCTTAGGAGGGGTCTGGAATCAGCCCCAGCATTTT
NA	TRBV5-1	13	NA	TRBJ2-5	CASSRDGQETQYF	TGCGCCAGCAGCAGGGACGGACAAGAGACCCAGTACTTC
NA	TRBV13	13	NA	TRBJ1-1	CATSGLANTEAFF	TGTGCCACCTCGGGACTGGCGAACACTGAAGCTTTCTTT
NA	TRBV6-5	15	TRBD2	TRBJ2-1	CASSPLAGTYNEQFF	TGTGCCAGCAGTCCATTAGCGGGGACCTACAATGAGCAGTTCTTC
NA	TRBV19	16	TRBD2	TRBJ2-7	CASTSRGTSGSYEQYF	TGTGCCAGTACCTCCAGGGGGACTAGCGGATCCTACGAGCAGTACTTC
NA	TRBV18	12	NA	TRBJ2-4	CASSPRDDIQYF	TGTGCCAGCTCACCCCGTGACGACATTCAGTACTTC
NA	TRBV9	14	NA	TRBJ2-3	CASSGGPSTDTQYF	TGTGCCAGCAGCGGCGGGCCTAGCACAGATACGCAGTATTTT
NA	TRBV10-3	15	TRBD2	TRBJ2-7	CAISEFGGLNNEQYF	TGTGCCATCAGTGAGTTCGGGGGGTTAAATAACGAGCAGTACTTC